Each of the 16 T cell receptor beta chains below was sequenced from the same sample in a study of blood T cell repertoires in COVID-19. TCRdb's table, derived via immunoSEQ multiplex PCR, lists solely in-frame clones and lacks some. This sample has 350,000 or so clones, with 70% to 90% found just once. Sequenced: peripheral blood. The receptors shown here come from a young woman with COVID-19, enrolled during active disease.

This rearrangement joins TRBV6-1 to TRBJ2-5, with 11 bases identical to TRBD2. The CDR3 is made up of 15 amino acids. Germline CDR1 reads MNHNS; CDR2 reads SASEGT. Germline trimming cut 2 bases from V and 4 bases from J; bases unmatched to any gene: 3. The CDR3 region has the DNA TGTGCCAGCAGTGAAAGTAGCGGGGGGGTAGAGACCCAGTACTTC. As protein: CASSESSGGVETQYF.

The chain joins TRBV5-4 to TRBJ2-2; 8 bases agree with TRBD2. Germline trimming cut 0 bases from V and 3 bases from J; bases unmatched to any gene: 4. Germline CDR1 and CDR2: SGHNT and YYREEE (reference sequence). The CDR3 has 16 residues. Here the CDR3 reads CASSLGASGYTGELFF. The CDR3 DNA follows: TGTGCCAGCAGCTTGGGGGCTAGCGGGTACACCGGGGAGCTGTTTTTT.

This rearrangement joins TRBV6-1 to TRBJ2-7, with 13 bases fitting TRBD2. Losses at the gene ends were 3 bases for V and 3 bases for J; bases not matched to a gene: 5. The CDR3 is 16 amino acids. Germline V CDR1 and CDR2: MNHNS, SASEGT. The CDR3 loop reads CASSDGTSGDIYEQYF. The CDR3 DNA reads TGTGCCAGCAGTGACGGGACTAGCGGGGATATCTACGAGCAGTACTTC.

The rearrangement uses TRBV5-1 and TRBJ2-5; D not certain. Trimming cost V 4 bases and J 2 bases, with 9 bases left between them. Germline values: CDR1 SGHRS, CDR2 YFSETQ. CDR3 length equals 13 residues. CDR3 protein: CASSPTVQETQYF. DNA for the CDR3: TGCGCCAGCAGCCCCACGGTTCAAGAGACCCAGTACTTC.

V is TRBV28 and J is TRBJ2-7, with a weak D call TRBD2 (6 bases). Germline lookup yields CDR1 MDHEN and CDR2 SYDVKM. This CDR3 has 16 amino acids. Trimming stripped 4 bases from V and 1 base from J, with 17 bases between. The CDR3 region has the DNA TGTGCCAGCAGTTCCCCCGTACGGGGGTTATCCTACGAGCAGTACTTC. Its protein is CASSSPVRGLSYEQYF.

V and J are TRBV5-4 and TRBJ2-1; perhaps TRBD1 as D (6 bases). The CDR3 totals 15 residues. V was trimmed by 2 bases and J by 0 bases, leaving 9 bases between them. The V gene's germline CDR1 is SGHNT and CDR2 YYREEE (reference sequence). For the CDR3, the DNA is TGTGCCAGCAGCTTAGGGGACAACTCCTACAATGAGCAGTTCTTC. Protein sequence: CASSLGDNSYNEQFF.

V gene TRBV2 combines with J gene TRBJ1-1; D gene uncertain. Trimming left V 4 bases short and J 5 bases short, with 8 bases between. Germline V gene sequence: CDR1 SNHLY, CDR2 FYNNEI. This CDR3 has 12 residues. CDR3 DNA sequence: TGTGCCAGCAGTGCCTTGAGGACTGAAGCTTTCTTT. It codes for CASSALRTEAFF.

The chain joins TRBV11-2 to TRBJ2-7; the D is unclear. Germline assignment: CDR1 SGHAT and CDR2 FQNNGV. The CDR3 totals 13 residues. V was trimmed by 2 bases and J by 0 bases, leaving 5 bases between them. CDR3 protein: CASSLSSSYEQYV. The CDR3 nucleotides read TGTGCCAGCAGCTTATCATCCTCCTACGAGCAGTACGTC.

V and J are TRBV6-1 and TRBJ2-3; 7 nucleotides match TRBD2. With 3 bases clipped from V and 10 bases from J, the junction kept 7 bases outside the gene matches. Germline V gives CDR1 MNHNS, CDR2 SASEGT. This CDR3 region has 13 residues. The CDR3 region has the DNA TGTGCCAGCAGTGACCCGGGGAGGGAAGCGCAGTATTTT. Translation: CASSDPGREAQYF.

The V call is TRBV19, the J call TRBJ1-1; 8 bases line up with TRBD1. The junction had 7 bases not matched to a gene; V was cut back by 3 bases and J by 4 bases. The CDR3 contains 15 residues. CDR1 is LNHDA and CDR2 is SQIVND in the germline V gene (reference sequence). CDR3 DNA sequence: TGTGCCAGTAGTATTCGACAGGGGATAATCACTGAAGCTTTCTTT. Encoded protein: CASSIRQGIITEAFF.

The rearrangement uses TRBV6-5 and TRBJ1-1; 8 nucleotides align to TRBD1. Trimming took 10 bases from V and 6 from J; bases not matched to a gene: 10. The CDR3 is 13 amino acids. Germline lookup yields CDR1 MNHEY and CDR2 SVGAGI. The CDR3 region is CATTQGGVAEAFF. The CDR3 DNA reads TGTGCCACCACACAGGGGGGTGTCGCTGAAGCTTTCTTT.

The V and J genes are TRBV6-1 and TRBJ1-4, with D unresolved. Trimming took 3 bases from V and 6 from J, leaving 8 bases between them. This CDR3 is 13 amino acids long. Germline V gene data show CDR1 as MNHNS and CDR2 as SASEGT. The CDR3 region has the DNA TGTGCCAGCAGTGAGTACAGCCATGAAAAACTGTTTTTT. Its translation is CASSEYSHEKLFF.

The chain joins TRBV27 to TRBJ1-2, with 12 bases that match TRBD1. V shed 4 bases, J shed 7 bases, and the junction held 4 bases outside the gene matches. The CDR3 runs 14 residues. CDR1 is MNHEY, CDR2 SMNVEV, per germline (reference sequence). CDR3 amino acids: CASSWGTGGGGYTF. In DNA, the CDR3 is TGTGCCAGCAGTTGGGGGACAGGGGGCGGTGGCTACACCTTC.

V and J are TRBV28 and TRBJ2-7; 7 nucleotides align to TRBD2. The V and J ends lost 3 bases and 5 bases, in that order; junction bases with no gene match: 7. Germline V CDR1 and CDR2: MDHEN, SYDVKM. CDR3 length: 14 amino acids. Written as DNA, the CDR3 is TGTGCCAGCAGTTTTGTCGGTAGCGGGCACGAGCAGTACGTC. Its translation is CASSFVGSGHEQYV.

V usage is TRBV19 and J usage is TRBJ1-5, with 8 bases identical to TRBD1. CDR3 length: 15 amino acids. Germline V gene sequence: CDR1 LNHDA, CDR2 SQIVND (reference sequence). Unmatched junction bases numbered 8, after V lost 5 bases and J lost 5 bases. The chain's CDR3 is CASSSPDREDQPQHF. The CDR3 DNA is TGTGCCAGTAGTTCGCCGGACAGGGAAGATCAGCCCCAGCATTTT.

The chain uses TRBV6-1 and TRBJ1-6, with a possible D match to TRBD1 (6 bases). This CDR3 has 13 residues. CDR1 and CDR2 from the germline V gene are MNHNS and SASEGT. Trimming stripped 3 bases from V and 10 bases from J, with 10 bases between. The CDR3 DNA reads as TGTGCCAGCAGTGATGCGGGGGGCTCACCCCTCCACTTT. Translated: CASSDAGGSPLHF.